Presented here are 14 T cell receptor beta chains from one specimen sequenced in a study of identical twins. A single record per CDR3 protein comes from TCRdb applying MiXCR to the 5' RACE reads. Seen here are 450,000 to 500,000 distinct CDR3 sequences, approximately 15% observed once, and the top ten hold approximately 0.98%. These data are also associated with another study on yellow fever vaccine responses in identical twins.

Sequenced input: CD4+ T cells sorted from blood. All receptors come from a woman aged 18 to 35 in good health.

The chain joins TRBV25-1 to TRBJ2-6; D possibly corresponds to TRBD1 (5 bases). V dropped 5 bases and J dropped 11 bases, with 19 bases sitting between them. Germline V gene lookup returns CDR1 MGHDK and CDR2 SYGVNS. The CDR3 has 15 residues. The CDR3 reads CASSPGLQKGDVLTF. The CDR3 DNA sequence: TGTGCCAGCAGTCCAGGGTTACAGAAAGGGGACGTCCTGACTTTC. Together with reference TRBV25-1 and TRBJ2-6, the CDR3 gives the full variable domain: EADIYQTPRYLVIGTGKKITLECSQTMGHDKMYWYQQDPGMELHLIHYSYGVNSTEKGDLSSESTVSRIRTEHFPLTLESARPSHTSQYLCASSPGLQKGDVLTFGAGSRLTVL.

The rearrangement links TRBV6-5 to TRBJ1-1, with a possible D match to TRBD1 (6 bases). V was shortened by 2 bases and J by 3 bases, with 16 bases between the two germline ends. From germline, CDR1 is MNHEY and CDR2 SVGAGI. This CDR3 is 16 amino acids long. The CDR3 coding sequence is TGTGCCAGCAGTTACGCCCAAGGGGGGGCGTACACTGAAGCTTTCTTT. This translates into CASSYAQGGAYTEAFF.

The chain uses TRBV6-5 and TRBJ1-1, with D unresolved. Trimming pared 7 bases from V and 3 bases from J, leaving 12 bases between. Germline V lookup: CDR1 MNHEY, CDR2 SVGAGI. This CDR3 has 13 residues. CDR3 nucleotides: TGTGCCAGCAATTCCTGGAGGGACACTGAAGCTTTCTTT. It encodes CASNSWRDTEAFF.

The V and J genes are TRBV7-2 and TRBJ2-6; no definite D call. Germline V CDR1 and CDR2: SGHTA, FQGNSA. The CDR3 length is 17 residues. V was pared by 5 bases and J by 0 bases, with 14 bases between. Here the CDR3 reads CASSGTLMGSGANVLTF. The DNA for the CDR3 is TGTGCCAGCAGCGGAACACTAATGGGCTCTGGGGCCAACGTCCTGACTTTC.

Only a few counts were recorded for this clonotype. CDR3 coding DNA: TGTGCCAGCAGTTACTCGGTGACAGGGAACACCGGGGAGCTGTTTTTT. It specifies CASSYSVTGNTGELFF. This chain links TRBV6-2 or TRBV6-3 with TRBJ2-2; perhaps TRBD1 as D (6 bases). The CDR3 is 16 residues long. The germline V gene encodes CDR1 MNHEY and CDR2 SVGEGT. Trimming took off 0 bases at V and 1 base at J, with 9 bases between the two ends.

This clonotype has a handful of counts. The chain combines TRBV30 with TRBJ1-1; no clear D gene. This CDR3 is 17 amino acids long. V lost 1 base and J lost 1, with 19 bases in between. Germline V lookup: CDR1 GTSNPN, CDR2 SVGIG (reference sequence). CDR3: CAWSARAGALSNTEAFF. The CDR3 region has the DNA TGTGCCTGGAGTGCCCGGGCAGGCGCCCTTTCGAACACTGAAGCTTTCTTT. Filled out from reference TRBV30 and TRBJ1-1, the complete variable domain reads SQTIHQWPATLVQPVGSPLSLECTVEGTSNPNLYWYRQAAGRGLQLLFYSVGIGQISSEVPQNLSASRPQDRQFILSSKKLLLSDSGFYLCAWSARAGALSNTEAFFGQGTRLTVV.

This clonotype has just a few counts. J is TRBJ2-7 and V is TRBV12-3 or TRBV12-4; D might be TRBD1 (6 bases). The V gene lost 5 bases and the J gene lost 2 bases, with 10 bases spanning the gap. This CDR3 has 13 amino acids. The CDR3 DNA reads as TGTGCCAGCAGTCGGGACACTCCCTACGAGCAGTACTTC. Translated, it gives CASSRDTPYEQYF.

V is TRBV20-1 and J is TRBJ2-1; 8 bases map to TRBD2. The V gene's germline CDR1 is DFQATT and CDR2 SNEGSKA (reference sequence). The CDR3 loop spans 14 amino acids. The V segment lost 5 bases and the J segment 5 bases; nucleotides outside the gene matches: 8. This CDR3 reads CSALSGSGNNEQFF. CDR3 DNA: TGCAGTGCTTTAAGCGGGAGTGGAAACAATGAGCAGTTCTTC.

Comment on this clonotype: The junction departs from germline at one end; a sequencing error may be responsible. The V and J genes are TRBV6-2 or TRBV6-3 and TRBJ2-7; D is possibly TRBD1 (7 bases). There are 15 residues in the CDR3. Germline CDR1 is MNHEY and CDR2 is SVGEGT. The CDR3 loop is CASSYSMAGQYELYF. The CDR3 DNA reads TGTGCCAGCAGTTACTCGATGGCGGGACAGTACGAGCTGTACTTC.

This clonotype has a count of ten or more. This chain's CDR3 is CASSLFGDYEQYF. The CDR3 coding sequence is TGCGCCAGCAGCTTGTTCGGGGACTACGAGCAGTACTTC. The chain recombines TRBV5-1 with TRBJ2-7; D possibly corresponds to TRBD2 (5 bases). Germline CDR1 is SGHRS and CDR2 is YFSETQ. This CDR3 comprises 13 residues. Trimming pared 1 base from V and 3 bases from J, leaving 8 bases between. Looking up the rest from reference TRBV5-1 and TRBJ2-7 gives the full variable domain: KAGVTQTPRYLIKTRGQQVTLSCSPISGHRSVSWYQQTPGQGLQFLFEYFSETQRNKGNFPGRFSGRQFSNSRSEMNVSTLELGDSALYLCASSLFGDYEQYFGPGTRLTVT.

This clonotype was seen only a few times. The rearrangement links TRBV3-1 to TRBJ2-5; D may be TRBD1 (5 bases). Germline loops: CDR1 LGHDT, CDR2 YNNKEL (reference sequence). The V and J ends lost 1 base and 5 bases respectively, with 11 bases between them. CDR3 length: 14 residues. CDR3 residues: CASSQGTPRETQYF. CDR3 coding DNA: TGTGCCAGCAGCCAAGGGACACCGAGGGAGACCCAGTACTTC.

J is TRBJ2-3 and V is TRBV10-3; D gene uncertain. The CDR3 is 14 amino acids. Germline V gene sequence: CDR1 ENHRY, CDR2 SYGVKD. V shed 2 bases and J shed 7 bases, with 13 bases lying between them. The CDR3, as DNA: TGTGCCATCAGTGAGAAGAAAGAGTCGAATACGCAGTATTTT. It codes for CAISEKKESNTQYF.

This clonotype was recorded a few times. The J gene is TRBJ2-7, the V gene TRBV6-2 or TRBV6-3, with TRBD1 identical over 8 bases. This CDR3 is 16 amino acids long. The V segment lost 6 bases and the J segment 3 bases; nucleotides outside the gene matches: 13. CDR1 is MNHEY and CDR2 is SVGEGT in the germline V gene. Here the CDR3 reads CASSPGGAGRHYEQYF. Here the CDR3 DNA reads TGTGCCAGCAGCCCAGGGGGCGCGGGGAGACACTACGAGCAGTACTTC.

The gene calls are TRBV6-5 and TRBJ2-7, with 11 nucleotides matching TRBD2. CDR3 length: 16 residues. The V segment lost 2 bases and the J segment 3 bases; nucleotides outside the gene matches: 6. The germline gives CDR1 MNHEY, CDR2 SVGAGI. CDR3 protein: CASSYPIAGGNYEQYF. The CDR3 region has the DNA TGTGCCAGCAGTTACCCGATAGCGGGGGGGAACTACGAGCAGTACTTC.